This TCR beta chain was identified during a study of metastatic and nonmetastatic thyroid tumors (dated by TCRdb to between 2020 and 2021). Regarding the complete study: The researchers compared repertoires between peripheral blood samples and tumor or nodule tissue samples from patients with malignant or benign thyroid disease.

The CDR3 runs 15 residues from the cysteine to the phenylalanine. Left in the record is the CDR3 DNA by itself, 45 bases read in frame from the first base. Per the germline V gene (reference sequence), DFQATT is the CDR1 and SNEGSKA is the CDR2. In its sample, this clone was seen many times. This clone's antigen is unknown. Being one base from a much bigger clone, this may be a read error. Library construction relied on PCR. The sample was run on an Illumina HiSeq 4000. High-throughput sequencing was used to profile the TCR beta-chain CDR3 region of each patient. The paper's processing steps were these. CDR3 differences across clinicopathological groups were used to build a classifier for discriminating distant-metastatic papillary thyroid cancer patients. To measure repertoire diversity the researchers used the Shannon index, while the Morisita-Horn index served to gauge how similar the tumor and blood repertoires were. TCRdb trimmed public reads at Q25 via fastp, called clones via MiXCR and kept in-frame beta chains. Here the V and J calls rest on TCRdb's processing, not on the authors' analysis. The sample records over 35,000 clones, 17% of which are singletons. About 9.9% of the sample lies in the top ten.

General findings and caveats noted by the study authors: TCR beta diversity was reported as significantly higher in malignant tumors than in benign nodules, in both blood and tumor samples.

No patient had received any treatment before thyroid surgery. Using T-cell receptor beta sequencing, the researchers looked back retrospectively at clinical samples from patients, gathered between the early 2010s and the late 2010s. Sequencing was carried out using tumor tissue. The chain is made from TRBV20-1 and TRBJ2-1; 11 bases in between match TRBD2. The clonotype comes from a female donor with papillary thyroid cancer or a benign thyroid nodule (not recorded which). Some clones in this sample may be carry-over from other donors' samples. The nucleotide sequence is given as TGCAGTGCTAAAATAGCGGGAGGGTCCTACAATGAGCAGCTCTTC. It translates as CSAKIAGGSYNEQLF.